This T cell receptor (beta chain) was recorded in a study of control samples from healthy donors and cancer patients. This clone was counted once. The germline V gene encodes CDR1 LGHNT and CDR2 FRNRAP. V was shortened by 4 bases and J by 7 bases, with 16 bases between the two germline ends. The CDR3 consists of 14 residues. Method: immunoSEQ multiplex PCR; TCRdb's copy keeps in-frame clones and lacks some. The sample records around 120,000 clones, about 87% being singletons. The chain employs TRBV12-5 and TRBJ1-2, with D hard to call. This receptor was identified in a man aged 40-49 years in good health. The specimen sequenced was blood. CDR3 amino acids: CASGSRRALSGYTF. The CDR3 bases are TGTGCTAGTGGTTCCCGGAGGGCGCTTTCTGGCTACACCTTC.